The entry that follows covers one T cell receptor (beta chain) sequence. The sample belongs to a study of OX40 agonist ivuxolimab in advanced cancers. Assay: immunoSEQ multiplex PCR; the TCRdb copy retains only in-frame clones and omits some. The data contain 50,000 to 55,000 clones, around 91% of them seen just once; the ten biggest clones take up roughly a tenth. The cohort excluded patients with autoimmune disease history or systemic immunosuppression. At baseline, cycle 4 day 1, and cycle 7 day 1, blood was sampled. Germline V gene sequence: CDR1 MDHEN, CDR2 SYDVKM. Trimming stripped 6 bases from V and 2 bases from J, with 16 bases between. This CDR3 has 15 residues.

The material sequenced was CD4+ or CD8+ T cells sorted from blood, taken in a trial of the OX40 agonist ivuxolimab. This chain uses TRBV28 with TRBJ2-5; D is possibly TRBD1 or TRBD2 (5 bases each). The sequence was collected from an adult with an advanced solid tumor such as melanoma, head and neck, liver or kidney cancer. Here the CDR3 reads CASSRSMGEQETQYF. CDR3 bases: TGTGCCAGCAGCCGGTCGATGGGGGAACAAGAGACCCAGTACTTC.